The source of this T cell receptor beta chain is a study of T cell changes during pregnancy in multiple sclerosis. Data came from immunoSEQ multiplex PCR; TCRdb stores just in-frame clones and leaves some out. The sample comprises around 120,000 clones, approximately 90% of which are singletons, and around 3.5% rests with the top ten. This CDR3 contains 16 residues. Germline CDR1 SGDLS, CDR2 YYNGEE. The junction had 10 bases not matched to a gene; V was cut back by 4 bases and J by 6 bases. Sequenced material: peripheral blood, taken after pregnancy. The sequence was collected from a female donor with multiple sclerosis, enrolled in a pregnancy study. V gene TRBV9 combines with J gene TRBJ2-2; 9 bases line up with TRBD2. CDR3 protein: CASSLRTSEAAGELFF. CDR3 in DNA: TGTGCCAGCAGCCTGAGGACTAGCGAAGCAGCCGGGGAGCTGTTTTTT.